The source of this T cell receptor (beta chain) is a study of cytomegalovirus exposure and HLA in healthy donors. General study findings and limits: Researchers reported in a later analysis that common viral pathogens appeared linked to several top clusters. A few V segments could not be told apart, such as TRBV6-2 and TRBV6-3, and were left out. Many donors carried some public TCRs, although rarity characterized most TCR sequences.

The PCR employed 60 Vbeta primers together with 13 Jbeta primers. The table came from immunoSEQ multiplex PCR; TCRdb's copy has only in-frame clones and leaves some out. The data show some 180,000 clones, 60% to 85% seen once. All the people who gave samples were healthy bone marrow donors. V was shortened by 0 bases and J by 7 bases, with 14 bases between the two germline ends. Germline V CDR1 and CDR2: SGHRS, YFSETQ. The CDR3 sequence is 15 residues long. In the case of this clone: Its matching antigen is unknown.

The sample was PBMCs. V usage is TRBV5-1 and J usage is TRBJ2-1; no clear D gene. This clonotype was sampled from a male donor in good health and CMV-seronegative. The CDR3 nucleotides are TGCGCCAGCAGCTTGGTCCCTTTTCTACGTAATGAGCAGTTCTTC. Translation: CASSLVPFLRNEQFF.